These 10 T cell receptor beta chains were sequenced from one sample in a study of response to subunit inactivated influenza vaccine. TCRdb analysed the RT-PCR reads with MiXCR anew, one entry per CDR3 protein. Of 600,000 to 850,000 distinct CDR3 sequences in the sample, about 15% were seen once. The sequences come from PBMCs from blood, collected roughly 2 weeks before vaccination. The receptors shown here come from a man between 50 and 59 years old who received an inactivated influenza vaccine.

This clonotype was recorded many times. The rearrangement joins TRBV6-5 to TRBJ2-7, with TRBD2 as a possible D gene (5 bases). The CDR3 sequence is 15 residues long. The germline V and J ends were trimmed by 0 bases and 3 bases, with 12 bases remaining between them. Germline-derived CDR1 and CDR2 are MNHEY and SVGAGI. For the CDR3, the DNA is TGTGCCAGCAGTTACTCGAGCCTGGGGAGCTACGAGCAGTACTTC. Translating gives CASSYSSLGSYEQYF.

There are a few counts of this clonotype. DNA for the CDR3: TGTGCCAGCAGTCCCACGCATGCTGCTAATGAAAAACTGTTTTTT. Translating it yields CASSPTHAANEKLFF. The J gene is TRBJ1-4, the V gene TRBV6-1, with D unclear. The V end was cut by 5 bases, the J end by 3 bases, with 13 bases between. CDR3 length equals 15 residues. Germline V gene data show CDR1 as MNHNS and CDR2 as SASEGT.

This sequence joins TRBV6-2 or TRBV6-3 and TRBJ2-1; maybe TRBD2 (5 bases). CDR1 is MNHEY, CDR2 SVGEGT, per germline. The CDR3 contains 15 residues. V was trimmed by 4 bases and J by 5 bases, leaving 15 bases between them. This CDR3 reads CASSSGTLKNNEQFF. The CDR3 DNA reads TGTGCCAGCAGTTCGGGAACCCTTAAAAACAATGAGCAGTTCTTC.

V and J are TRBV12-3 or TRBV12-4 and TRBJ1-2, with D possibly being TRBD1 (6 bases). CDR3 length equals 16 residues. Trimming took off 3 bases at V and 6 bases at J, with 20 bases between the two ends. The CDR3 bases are TGTGCCAGCAGTTTCCAGGACAGTCCAGCGTCCCATGGCTACACCTTC. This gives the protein CASSFQDSPASHGYTF.

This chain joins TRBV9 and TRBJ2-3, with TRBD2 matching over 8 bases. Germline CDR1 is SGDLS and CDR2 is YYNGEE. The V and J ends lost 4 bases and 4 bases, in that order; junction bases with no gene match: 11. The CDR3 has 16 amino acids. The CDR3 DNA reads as TGTGCCAGCAGCCTGGATTTAAGCGGGAGCGCAGATACGCAGTATTTT. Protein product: CASSLDLSGSADTQYF.

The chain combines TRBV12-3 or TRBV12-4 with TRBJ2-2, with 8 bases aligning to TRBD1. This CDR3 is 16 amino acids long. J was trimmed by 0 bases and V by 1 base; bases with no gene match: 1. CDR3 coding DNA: TGTGCCAGCAGTTTAGAACAGGGGGCGAACACCGGGGAGCTGTTTTTT. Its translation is CASSLEQGANTGELFF.

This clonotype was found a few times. As DNA, the CDR3 is TGCAGTGCTAGAGACCCCCTAGCGGGGGGGGCCAAAAACATTCAGTACTTC. Protein: CSARDPLAGGAKNIQYF. V is TRBV20-1 and J is TRBJ2-4; 12 bases fit TRBD2. The CDR3 loop spans 17 amino acids. The V gene's germline CDR1 is DFQATT and CDR2 SNEGSKA (reference sequence). Losses at the gene ends were 0 bases for V and 1 base for J; bases not matched to a gene: 4.

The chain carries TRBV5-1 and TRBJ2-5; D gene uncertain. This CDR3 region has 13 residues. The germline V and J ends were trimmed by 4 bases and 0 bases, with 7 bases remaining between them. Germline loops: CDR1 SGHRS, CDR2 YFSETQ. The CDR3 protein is CASSPTNQETQYF. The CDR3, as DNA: TGCGCCAGCAGCCCCACAAACCAAGAGACCCAGTACTTC. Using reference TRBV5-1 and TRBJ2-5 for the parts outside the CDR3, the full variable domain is KAGVTQTPRYLIKTRGQQVTLSCSPISGHRSVSWYQQTPGQGLQFLFEYFSETQRNKGNFPGRFSGRQFSNSRSEMNVSTLELGDSALYLCASSPTNQETQYFGPGTRLLVL.

The DNA of the CDR3 is TGCAGTGCGGCCCCCCTAGCGGGGAATAACAATGAGCAGTTCTTC. Translated: CSAAPLAGNNNEQFF. This rearrangement joins TRBV20-1 to TRBJ2-1, with TRBD2 matching 9 bases. The trim removed 6 bases at V and 5 bases at J, leaving 11 bases unmatched. Looked up from germline, CDR1 is DFQATT and CDR2 is SNEGSKA (reference sequence). The CDR3 length is 15 residues.

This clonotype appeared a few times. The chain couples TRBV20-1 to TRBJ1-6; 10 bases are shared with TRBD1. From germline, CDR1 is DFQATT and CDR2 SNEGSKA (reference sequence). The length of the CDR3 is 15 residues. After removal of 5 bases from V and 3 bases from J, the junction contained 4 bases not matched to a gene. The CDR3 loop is CSAPGQGLYNSPLHF. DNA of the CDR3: TGCAGTGCTCCGGGACAGGGGCTCTATAATTCACCCCTCCACTTT.